The 16 T cell receptor beta chains below come from one sample, sequenced in a study of vaccination effects on CD4 cells after COVID-19. Antigens of these TCRs are unknown. Antigen-specific CD4+ T cells expanded by the ViraFEST assay with viral peptide pools were then sequenced. When around nine days of culture had elapsed, CD4+ T cells were isolated. The study found no prior SARS-CoV-2 infection in the vaccine recipients, who tested negative for nucleocapsid antibodies. Measured with immunoSEQ multiplex PCR; TCRdb has only the in-frame clones, and not every one. The data show 55,000 to 75,000 clones, approximately 72% seen once. The source material was CD4+ T cells from PBMCs cultured with HCoV-OC43 spike peptides, sampled before COVID-19 vaccination. The subset was: HCoV-OC43 spike overlapping peptide pool stimulation. These receptors originate from a human donor who received a COVID-19 vaccine.

Of note for this clone: The identical CDR3 is also encoded by other nucleotide sequences in the sample. The V and J genes are TRBV5-1 and TRBJ2-7; D may be TRBD1 (7 bases). Germline loops: CDR1 SGHRS, CDR2 YFSETQ. The ends were cut back, 0 bases at V and 7 bases at J, with 11 bases in the middle. This CDR3 has 13 residues. CDR3 nucleotide sequence: TGCGCCAGCAGCTTGGGTCAGGGGGGTGAGCAGTACGTC. This encodes CASSLGQGGEQYV.

The CDR3 loop reads CASASSGAYEQYV. In DNA form, the CDR3 reads TGTGCCAGCGCTTCTAGCGGGGCCTACGAGCAGTACGTC. V gene TRBV28 combines with J gene TRBJ2-7; TRBD2 matches at 9 bases. The V segment lost 8 bases and the J segment 2 bases; nucleotides outside the gene matches: 4. CDR1 MDHEN and CDR2 SYDVKM come from the germline V gene. The CDR3 totals 13 residues.

The J gene is TRBJ2-3, the V gene TRBV30; perhaps TRBD1 as D (5 bases). CDR1 and CDR2 from the germline V gene are GTSNPN and SVGIG (reference sequence). Trimming left V 3 bases short and J 6 bases short, with 13 bases between. The CDR3 sequence is 13 residues long. The CDR3 nucleotides are TGTGCCTGGAGGGGGTTGGGGCTTGATACGCAGTATTTT. Translation: CAWRGLGLDTQYF.

This chain uses TRBV7-2 with TRBJ1-3, with D hard to call. The CDR3 is made up of 16 amino acids. Germline V gene lookup returns CDR1 SGHTA and CDR2 FQGNSA. Trimming cost V 4 bases and J 0 bases, with 13 bases left between them. The CDR3 nucleotides are TGTGCCAGCAGCTCTCTCCGTGCCTACTCTGGAAACACCATATATTTT. This encodes CASSSLRAYSGNTIYF.

Only a few counts were recorded for this clone. The chain couples TRBV5-6 to TRBJ2-7; maybe TRBD1 (6 bases). CDR3 length: 14 residues. Germline V gene sequence: CDR1 SGHDT, CDR2 YYEEEE. The V end lost 2 bases, the J end lost 0 bases, and 9 bases lay between the germline ends. CDR3 coding DNA: TGTGCCAGCAGCTTTTCGGACAGCTCCTACGAGCAGTACGTC. Protein sequence: CASSFSDSSYEQYV.

The J gene is TRBJ1-2, the V gene TRBV10-3; 9 positions match TRBD1. The germline gives CDR1 ENHRY, CDR2 SYGVKD. Unmatched junction bases numbered 4, after V lost 3 bases and J lost 2 bases. CDR3 length: 15 amino acids. CDR3 coding DNA: TGTGCCATCAGTGAACCCGGGACAGGGAACTATGGCTACACCTTC. It yields the protein CAISEPGTGNYGYTF.

This chain connects TRBV7-8 to TRBJ1-1; TRBD1 agrees at 11 bases. CDR1 SGHVS and CDR2 FQNEAQ come from the germline V gene. The junction had 16 bases not matched to a gene; V was cut back by 2 bases and J by 5 bases. This CDR3 contains 19 residues. As DNA, the CDR3 is TGTGCCAGCAGCTTATATCAAGCGGCAGGACAGGGGGCGGGTACTGAAGCTTTCTTT. Amino acids: CASSLYQAAGQGAGTEAFF.

The chain employs TRBV24-1 and TRBJ2-1; 7 nucleotides align to TRBD2. With V trimmed by 6 bases and J by 4 bases, 11 bases remained unmatched. The length of the CDR3 is 16 residues. Germline V gives CDR1 KGHDR, CDR2 SFDVKD. The CDR3 spells CATSRRLAGPYNEQFF. CDR3 in DNA: TGTGCCACCAGTCGCCGGTTAGCGGGCCCGTACAATGAGCAGTTCTTC.

This chain connects TRBV9 to TRBJ2-2; the match to TRBD1 covers 7 bases. This CDR3 region has 14 residues. Trimming at V came to 3 bases and at J to 6 bases, leaving 5 bases not matched to a gene. Looked up from germline, CDR1 is SGDLS and CDR2 is YYNGEE. The CDR3 spells CASSALTGPGELFF. The CDR3 nucleotides read TGTGCCAGCAGCGCCCTGACAGGGCCCGGGGAGCTGTTTTTT. The full variable domain, its missing parts supplied by reference TRBV9 and TRBJ2-2, is DSGVTQTPKHLITATGQRVTLRCSPRSGDLSVYWYQQSLDQGLQFLIQYYNGEERAKGNILERFSAQQFPDLHSELNLSSLELGDSALYFCASSALTGPGELFFGEGSRLTVL.

The chain carries TRBV6-1 and TRBJ1-6; no definite D call. Trimming removed 2 bases from V and 7 bases from J, with 0 bases in between. Germline loops: CDR1 MNHNS, CDR2 SASEGT. The CDR3 covers 11 residues. CDR3 amino acids: CASSENSPLHF. Written as DNA, the CDR3 is TGTGCCAGCAGTGAAAATTCACCCCTCCACTTT.

The CDR3 reads CASSELEETGGETQYF. CDR3 in DNA: TGCGCCAGCAGTGAGCTTGAGGAGACGGGCGGGGAGACCCAGTACTTC. The chain recombines TRBV10-1 with TRBJ2-5; D possibly corresponds to TRBD2 (5 bases). Trimming cost V 2 bases and J 5 bases, with 18 bases left between them. The CDR3 length is 16 residues. Germline CDR1 reads WNHNN; CDR2 reads SYGVQD (reference sequence).

The V call is TRBV28, the J call TRBJ1-1; D possibly corresponds to TRBD1 (6 bases). The CDR3 totals 14 residues. Germline V CDR1 and CDR2: MDHEN, SYDVKM. V lost 8 bases and J lost 4, with 17 bases in between. CDR3 nucleotide sequence: TGTGCCAGCGGTGGATTGAGGGGGATCACTGAAGCTTTCTTT. This translates into CASGGLRGITEAFF.

Only a few counts were recorded for this clone. The chain recombines TRBV5-4 with TRBJ1-6, with 9 bases identical to TRBD1. Looked up from germline, CDR1 is SGHNT and CDR2 is YYREEE (reference sequence). Unmatched junction bases numbered 2, after V lost 4 bases and J lost 3 bases. The CDR3 extends over 15 amino acids. CDR3: CASSKDRGYNSPLHF. The CDR3 nucleotides are TGTGCCAGCAGCAAGGACAGGGGCTATAATTCACCCCTCCACTTT.

The J gene is TRBJ2-1, the V gene TRBV10-3; TRBD2 is a possible D gene (7 bases). Germline loops: CDR1 ENHRY, CDR2 SYGVKD. The V end was cut by 0 bases, the J end by 3 bases, with 12 bases between. This CDR3 has 16 amino acids. CDR3 nucleotides: TGTGCCATCAGTGAGTCGACCGGGGGGCGCTACAATGAGCAGTTCTTC. It specifies CAISESTGGRYNEQFF.

The rearrangement links TRBV5-1 to TRBJ2-7; D possibly uses TRBD1 or TRBD2 (5 bases each). In germline, CDR1 is SGHRS, CDR2 YFSETQ. This CDR3 contains 13 residues. The V gene lost 4 bases and the J gene lost 2 bases, with 10 bases spanning the gap. The CDR3 region is CASSVGPTYEQYV. In nucleotides, the CDR3 is TGCGCCAGCAGCGTGGGACCGACCTACGAGCAGTACGTC.

Only a few counts were recorded for this clone. The chain employs TRBV5-1 and TRBJ2-2; 9 nucleotides line up with TRBD1. V lost 4 bases to trimming and J lost 7 bases; unmatched junction nucleotides: 8. This CDR3 spans 15 amino acids. Germline CDR1 SGHRS, CDR2 YFSETQ. CDR3 residues: CASSPGQGVGGELFF. The CDR3 nucleotides are TGCGCCAGCAGCCCGGGACAGGGAGTAGGCGGGGAGCTGTTTTTT. The full variable domain, rest sourced from reference TRBV5-1 and TRBJ2-2, is KAGVTQTPRYLIKTRGQQVTLSCSPISGHRSVSWYQQTPGQGLQFLFEYFSETQRNKGNFPGRFSGRQFSNSRSEMNVSTLELGDSALYLCASSPGQGVGGELFFGEGSRLTVL.